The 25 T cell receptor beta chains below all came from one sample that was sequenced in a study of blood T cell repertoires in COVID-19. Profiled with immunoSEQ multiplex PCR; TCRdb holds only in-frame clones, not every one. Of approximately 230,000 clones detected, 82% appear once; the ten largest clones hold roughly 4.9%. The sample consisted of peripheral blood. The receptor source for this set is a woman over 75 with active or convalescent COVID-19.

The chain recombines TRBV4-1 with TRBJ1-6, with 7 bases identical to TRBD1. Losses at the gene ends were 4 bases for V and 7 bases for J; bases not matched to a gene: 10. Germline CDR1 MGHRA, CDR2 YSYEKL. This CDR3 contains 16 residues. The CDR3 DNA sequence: TGCGCCAGCAGCCCCTCACCCGGGACAGTCAATTCACCCCTCCACTTT. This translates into CASSPSPGTVNSPLHF.

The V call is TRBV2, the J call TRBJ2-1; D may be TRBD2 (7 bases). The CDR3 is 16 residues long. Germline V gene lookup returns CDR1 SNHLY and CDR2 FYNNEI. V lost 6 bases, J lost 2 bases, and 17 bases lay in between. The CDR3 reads CASRALTGRAYNEQFF. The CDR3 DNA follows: TGTGCCAGCAGAGCCCTTACAGGGAGGGCCTACAATGAGCAGTTCTTC.

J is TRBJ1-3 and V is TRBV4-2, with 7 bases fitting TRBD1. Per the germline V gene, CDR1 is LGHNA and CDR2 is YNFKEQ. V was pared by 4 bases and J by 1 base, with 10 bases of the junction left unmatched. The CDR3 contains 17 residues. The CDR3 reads CASSRGSTTGSGNTIYF. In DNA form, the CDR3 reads TGTGCCAGCAGCCGTGGATCCACGACAGGGTCTGGAAACACCATATATTTT.

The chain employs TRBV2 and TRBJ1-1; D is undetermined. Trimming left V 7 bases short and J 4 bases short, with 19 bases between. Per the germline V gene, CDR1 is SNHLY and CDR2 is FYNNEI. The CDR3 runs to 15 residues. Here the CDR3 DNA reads TGTGCCAGCATTGACCCCTCCGGGGAGAGCACTGAAGCTTTCTTT. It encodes CASIDPSGESTEAFF. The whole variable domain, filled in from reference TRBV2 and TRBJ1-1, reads EPEVTQTPSHQVTQMGQEVILRCVPISNHLYFYWYRQILGQKVEFLVSFYNNEISEKSEIFDDQFSVERPDGSNFTLKIRSTKLEDSAMYFCASIDPSGESTEAFFGQGTRLTVV.

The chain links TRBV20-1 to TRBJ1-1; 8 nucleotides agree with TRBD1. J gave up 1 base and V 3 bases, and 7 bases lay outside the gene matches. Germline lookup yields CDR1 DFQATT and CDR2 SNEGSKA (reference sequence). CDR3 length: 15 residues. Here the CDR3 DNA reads TGCAGTGCTAGTAATCAGGGGGCTGCGAACACTGAAGCTTTCTTT. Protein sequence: CSASNQGAANTEAFF.

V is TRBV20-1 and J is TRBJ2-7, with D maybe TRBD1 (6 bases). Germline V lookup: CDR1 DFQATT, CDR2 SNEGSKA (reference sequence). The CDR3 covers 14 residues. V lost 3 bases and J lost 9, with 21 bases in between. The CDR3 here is CSASPGQYGAGQYF. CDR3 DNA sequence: TGCAGTGCTAGTCCCGGACAGTACGGCGCGGGGCAGTACTTC.

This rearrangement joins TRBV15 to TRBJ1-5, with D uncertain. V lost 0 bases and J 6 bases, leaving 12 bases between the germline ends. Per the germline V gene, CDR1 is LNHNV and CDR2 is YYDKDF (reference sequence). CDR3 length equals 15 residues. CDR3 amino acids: CATSRDRTAGQPQHF. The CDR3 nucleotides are TGTGCCACCAGCAGAGATCGAACAGCCGGTCAGCCCCAGCATTTT.

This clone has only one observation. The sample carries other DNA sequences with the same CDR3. CDR3 coding DNA: TGCGCCAGCAGCCAAGGACAGGGAAGAGCCAAAAACATTCAGTACTTC. It is translated as CASSQGQGRAKNIQYF. V gene TRBV4-1 combines with J gene TRBJ2-4, with TRBD1 matching 7 bases. Trimming cost V 1 base and J 0 bases; bases outside gene matches: 3. CDR3 length: 16 residues. Per germline, CDR1 MGHRA and CDR2 YSYEKL.

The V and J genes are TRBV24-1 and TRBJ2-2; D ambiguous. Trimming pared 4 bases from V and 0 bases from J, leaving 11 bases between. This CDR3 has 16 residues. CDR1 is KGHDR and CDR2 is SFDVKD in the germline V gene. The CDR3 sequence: CATSEPGAPNTGELFF. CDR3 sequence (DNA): TGTGCCACCAGTGAGCCCGGAGCGCCGAACACCGGGGAGCTGTTTTTT.

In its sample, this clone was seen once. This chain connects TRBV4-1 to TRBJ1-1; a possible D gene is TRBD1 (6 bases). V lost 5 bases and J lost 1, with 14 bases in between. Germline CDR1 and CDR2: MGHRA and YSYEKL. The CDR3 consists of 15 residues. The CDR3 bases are TGCGCCAGCAGCATGAGGGACACCTCGAACACTGAAGCTTTCTTT. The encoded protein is CASSMRDTSNTEAFF.

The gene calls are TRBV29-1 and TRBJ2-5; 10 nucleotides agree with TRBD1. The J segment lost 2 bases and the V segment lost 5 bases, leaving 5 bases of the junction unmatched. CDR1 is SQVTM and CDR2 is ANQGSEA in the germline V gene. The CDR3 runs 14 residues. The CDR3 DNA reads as TGCAGCGTTCGGGACAGGGGATCGCAAGAGACCCAGTACTTC. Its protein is CSVRDRGSQETQYF.

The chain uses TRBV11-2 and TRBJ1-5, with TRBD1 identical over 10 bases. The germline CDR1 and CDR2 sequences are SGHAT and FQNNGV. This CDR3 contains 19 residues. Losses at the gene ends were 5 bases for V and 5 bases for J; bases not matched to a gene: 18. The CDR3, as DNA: TGTGCCAGCAGCCAATCAGCCCCGGGACAGGGGACCCTTTATCAGCCCCAGCATTTT. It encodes CASSQSAPGQGTLYQPQHF.

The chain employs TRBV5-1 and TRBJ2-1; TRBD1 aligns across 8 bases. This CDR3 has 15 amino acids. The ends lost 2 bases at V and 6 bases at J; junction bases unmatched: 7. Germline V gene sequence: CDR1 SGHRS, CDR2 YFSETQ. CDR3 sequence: CASSLGQGWGNEQFF. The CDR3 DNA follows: TGCGCCAGCAGCTTAGGACAGGGTTGGGGCAATGAGCAGTTCTTC.

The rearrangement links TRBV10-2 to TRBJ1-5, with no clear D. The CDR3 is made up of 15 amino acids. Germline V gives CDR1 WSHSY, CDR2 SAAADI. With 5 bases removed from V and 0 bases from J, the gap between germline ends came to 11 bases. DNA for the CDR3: TGCGCCAGCAGTCCACAGCTCGATAGCAATCAGCCCCAGCATTTT. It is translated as CASSPQLDSNQPQHF.

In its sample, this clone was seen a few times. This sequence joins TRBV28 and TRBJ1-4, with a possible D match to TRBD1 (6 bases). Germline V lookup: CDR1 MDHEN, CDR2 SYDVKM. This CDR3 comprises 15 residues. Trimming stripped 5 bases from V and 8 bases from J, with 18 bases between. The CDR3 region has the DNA TGTGCCAGCAGTGCCGCCACAGGGTTTCAGGAAAAACTGTTTTTT. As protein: CASSAATGFQEKLFF.

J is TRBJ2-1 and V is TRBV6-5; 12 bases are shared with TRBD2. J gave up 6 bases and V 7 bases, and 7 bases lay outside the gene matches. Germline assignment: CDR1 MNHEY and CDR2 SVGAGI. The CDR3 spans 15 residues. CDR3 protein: CASTRTSGGFNEQFF. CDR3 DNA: TGTGCCAGCACCAGAACTAGCGGGGGGTTCAATGAGCAGTTCTTC.

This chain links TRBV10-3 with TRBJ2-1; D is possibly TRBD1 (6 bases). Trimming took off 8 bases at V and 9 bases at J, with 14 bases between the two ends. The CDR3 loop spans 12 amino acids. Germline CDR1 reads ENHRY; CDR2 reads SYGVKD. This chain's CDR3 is CAIGDRNREQFF. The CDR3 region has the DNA TGTGCCATCGGAGACAGGAACCGTGAGCAGTTCTTC.

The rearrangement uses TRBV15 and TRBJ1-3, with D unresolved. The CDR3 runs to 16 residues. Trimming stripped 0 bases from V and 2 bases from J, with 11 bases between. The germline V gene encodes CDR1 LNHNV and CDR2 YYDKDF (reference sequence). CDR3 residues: CATSRDIPSTGNTIYF. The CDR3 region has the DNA TGTGCCACCAGCAGAGATATTCCTAGCACTGGAAACACCATATATTTT.

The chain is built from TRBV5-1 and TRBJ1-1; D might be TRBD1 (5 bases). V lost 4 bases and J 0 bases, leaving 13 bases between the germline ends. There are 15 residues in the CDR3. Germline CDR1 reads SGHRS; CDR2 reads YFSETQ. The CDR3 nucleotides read TGCGCCAGCAGCGCGGCGGACACTTTGAACACTGAAGCTTTCTTT. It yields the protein CASSAADTLNTEAFF.

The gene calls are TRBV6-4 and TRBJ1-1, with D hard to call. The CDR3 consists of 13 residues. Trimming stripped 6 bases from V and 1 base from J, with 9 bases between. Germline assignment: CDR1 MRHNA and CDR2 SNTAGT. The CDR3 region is CASSRVGNTEAFF. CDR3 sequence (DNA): TGTGCCAGCAGCCGGGTGGGGAACACTGAAGCTTTCTTT.

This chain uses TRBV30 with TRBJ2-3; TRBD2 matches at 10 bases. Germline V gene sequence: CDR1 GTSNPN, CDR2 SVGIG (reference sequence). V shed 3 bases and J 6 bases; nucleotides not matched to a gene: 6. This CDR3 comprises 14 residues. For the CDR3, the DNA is TGTGCCTGGAGCTGGACTAGCGGCCCCGATACGCAGTATTTT. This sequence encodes CAWSWTSGPDTQYF.

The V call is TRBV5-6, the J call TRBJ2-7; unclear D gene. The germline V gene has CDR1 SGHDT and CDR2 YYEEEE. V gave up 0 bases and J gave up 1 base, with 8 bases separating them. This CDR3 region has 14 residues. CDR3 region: CASSLGQVSYEQYF. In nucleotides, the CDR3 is TGTGCCAGCAGCTTGGGCCAGGTTTCCTACGAGCAGTACTTC.

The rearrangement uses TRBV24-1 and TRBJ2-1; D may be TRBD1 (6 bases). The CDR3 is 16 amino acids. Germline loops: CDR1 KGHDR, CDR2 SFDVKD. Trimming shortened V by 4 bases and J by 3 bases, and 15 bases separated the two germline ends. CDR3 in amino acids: CATSDPRSDSYNEQFF. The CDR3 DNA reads TGTGCCACCAGTGACCCAAGATCGGACAGCTACAATGAGCAGTTCTTC.

For the CDR3, the DNA is TGTGCCAGCAGTCTCACTACATTAAGACAGGGGGCAAGCGGCTACACCTTC. It is translated as CASSLTTLRQGASGYTF. The J gene is TRBJ1-2, the V gene TRBV27, with 10 bases matching TRBD1. The junction had 17 bases not matched to a gene; V was cut back by 5 bases and J by 8 bases. Germline V gene data show CDR1 as MNHEY and CDR2 as SMNVEV (reference sequence). This CDR3 has 17 amino acids.

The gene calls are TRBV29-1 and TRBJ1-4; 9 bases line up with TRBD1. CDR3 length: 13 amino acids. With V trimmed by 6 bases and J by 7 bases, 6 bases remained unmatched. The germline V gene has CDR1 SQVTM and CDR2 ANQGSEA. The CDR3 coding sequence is TGCAGCGTGACCGGACAGGGGTTTGAAAAACTGTTTTTT. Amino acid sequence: CSVTGQGFEKLFF.